This T cell receptor beta chain was sequenced for a study of Ad26.COV2.S vaccination and SARS-CoV-2 variants. Study overall: Into the muscle, Ad26.COV2.S was dosed once or twice, 56 days apart.

The method was immunoSEQ multiplex PCR; TCRdb's version includes in-frame clones alone and lacks a portion of them. The sample lists around 250,000 clones; 87% were seen once. The length of the CDR3 is 15 residues. Germline-derived CDR1 and CDR2 are MNHEY and SVGAGI. V gave up 5 bases and J gave up 0 bases, with 11 bases separating them. General observations from the study: Participants given vaccine showed non-spike TCR breadth similar to that of placebo recipients. The authors reported substantial breadth in spike-specific CD8+ and CD4+ T cell responses after vaccination.

This sample's treatment: approximately 18 received Ad26.COV2.S at low or high dose, single or two shots; roughly 5 received placebo; per-sample allocation not given. Each sample was drawn 63 days after the first injection (of vaccine or placebo). With respect to this clone: Antigen unknown.

The sequence was collected from a person between 18 and 60 years old who received the Ad26.COV2.S COVID-19 vaccine or a placebo. The chain links TRBV6-5 to TRBJ1-3; D is undetermined. Sequencing was performed on peripheral blood, taken in a trial of Ad26.COV2.S vaccine versus placebo. The CDR3 nucleotides are TGTGCCAGCAGTACCGGACGGATCTCTGGAAACACCATATATTTT. This sequence encodes CASSTGRISGNTIYF.